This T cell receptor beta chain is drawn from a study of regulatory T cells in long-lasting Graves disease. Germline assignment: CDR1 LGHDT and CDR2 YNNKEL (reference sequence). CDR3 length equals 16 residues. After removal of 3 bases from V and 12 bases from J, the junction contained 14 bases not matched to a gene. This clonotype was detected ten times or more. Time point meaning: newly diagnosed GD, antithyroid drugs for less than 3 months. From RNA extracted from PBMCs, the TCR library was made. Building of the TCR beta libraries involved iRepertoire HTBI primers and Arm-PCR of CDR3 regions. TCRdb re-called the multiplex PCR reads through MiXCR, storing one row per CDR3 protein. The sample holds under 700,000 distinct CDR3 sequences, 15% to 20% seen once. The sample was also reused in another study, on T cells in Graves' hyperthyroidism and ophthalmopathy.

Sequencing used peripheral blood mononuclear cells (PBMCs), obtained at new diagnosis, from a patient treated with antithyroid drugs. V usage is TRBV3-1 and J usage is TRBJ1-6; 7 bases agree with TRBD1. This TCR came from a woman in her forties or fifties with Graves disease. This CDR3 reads CASSHLLRTGQRPLHF. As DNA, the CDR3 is TGTGCCAGCAGCCACTTACTGAGGACGGGACAGAGACCCCTCCACTTT.